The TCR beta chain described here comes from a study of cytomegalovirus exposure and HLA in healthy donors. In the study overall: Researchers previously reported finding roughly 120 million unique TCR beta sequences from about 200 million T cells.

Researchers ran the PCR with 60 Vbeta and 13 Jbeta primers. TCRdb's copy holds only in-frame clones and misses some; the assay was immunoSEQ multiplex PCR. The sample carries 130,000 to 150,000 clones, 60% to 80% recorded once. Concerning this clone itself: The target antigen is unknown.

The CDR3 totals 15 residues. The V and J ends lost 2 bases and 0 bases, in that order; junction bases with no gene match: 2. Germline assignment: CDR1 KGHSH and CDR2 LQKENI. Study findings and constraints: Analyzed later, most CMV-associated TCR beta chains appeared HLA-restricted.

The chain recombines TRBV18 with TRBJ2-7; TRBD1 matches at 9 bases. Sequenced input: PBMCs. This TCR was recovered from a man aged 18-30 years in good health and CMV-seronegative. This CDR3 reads CASSPTGGSSYEQYF. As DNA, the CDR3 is TGTGCCAGCTCACCAACAGGGGGCAGCTCCTACGAGCAGTACTTC.